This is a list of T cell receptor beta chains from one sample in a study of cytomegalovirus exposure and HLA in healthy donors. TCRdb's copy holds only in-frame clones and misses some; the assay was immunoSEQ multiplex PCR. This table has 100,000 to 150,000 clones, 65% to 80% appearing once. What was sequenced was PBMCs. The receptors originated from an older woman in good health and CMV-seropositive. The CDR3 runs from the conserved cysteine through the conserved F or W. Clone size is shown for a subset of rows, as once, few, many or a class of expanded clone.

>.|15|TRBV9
CASSPVPGGNTEAFF
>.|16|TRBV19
CASSTRTGVDNQPQHF
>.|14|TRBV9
CASSAAGLNTEAFF
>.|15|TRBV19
CASRVLAGTTGELFF
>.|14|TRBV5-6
CASSLVDRTYEQYF
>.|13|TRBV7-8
CASSKGQQETQYF
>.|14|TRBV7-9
CASSLDRTLSEQYF
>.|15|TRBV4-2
CASSQDRRGNSPLHF
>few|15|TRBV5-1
CASRQQPSSKNIQYF
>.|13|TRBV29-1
CSVAGQGLYGYTF
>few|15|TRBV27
CASSAAGTGNTEAFF
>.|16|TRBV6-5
CASSYRRSLQGYEQYF
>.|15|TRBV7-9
CASSLRSGAAGGYTF
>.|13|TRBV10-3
CAISDSYGEPQHF
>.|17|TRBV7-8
CASSPARLGGRGQPQHF
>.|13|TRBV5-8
CASSNRLADTQYF
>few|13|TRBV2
CASSWANTGELFF
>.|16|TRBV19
CASSLRTGRGNQPQHF
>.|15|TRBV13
CASSLTGGWQETQYF
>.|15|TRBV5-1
CASSWGDRKTYEQYF
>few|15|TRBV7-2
CASSSTRAGGNTIYF
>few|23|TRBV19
CASRILDRAYRSALLPTNEKLFF
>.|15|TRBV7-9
CASSLVAGWVSEAFF
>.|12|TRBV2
CASSSRTAEAFF
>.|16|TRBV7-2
CASSRRGGGSYNEQFF
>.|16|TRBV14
CASSQDRGSSTGELFF
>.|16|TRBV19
CASSIQLTLGGETQYF
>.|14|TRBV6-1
CASSEADRNQPQHF
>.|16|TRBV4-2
CASSQVRAGGPREQYF
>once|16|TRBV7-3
CASSHGGGPRTDTQYF
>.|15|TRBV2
CASSDRGSSTDTQYF
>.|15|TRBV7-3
CASSPEPGQNYGYTF
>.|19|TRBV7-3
CASSLTGLDDGQGTNEQFF
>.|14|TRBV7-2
CASSSRQGMETQYF
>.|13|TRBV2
CASSLRSLNEQFF
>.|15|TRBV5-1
CASSPDGQGGQPQHF
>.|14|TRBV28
CASSLGARNTEAFF
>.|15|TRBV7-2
CASSFGTGTYNEQFF
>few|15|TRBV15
CATSRDAGLNYGYTF
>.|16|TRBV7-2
CASSPRTSGGGGTQYF
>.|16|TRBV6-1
CASSEMGGQGDQPQHF
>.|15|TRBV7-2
CASSSSLTGADTQYF
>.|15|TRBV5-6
CAGSFSDSVRFEAFF
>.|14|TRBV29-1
CSVVQRGANEKLFF
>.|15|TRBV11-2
CASSPVGGMNTEAFF
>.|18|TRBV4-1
CASSQEIRGQGAFQPQHF
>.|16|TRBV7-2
CASSQGQGTLKYGYTF
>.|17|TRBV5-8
CASSLTGTSSPADTQYF
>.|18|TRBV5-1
CASSLGAALAGGIYEQYF
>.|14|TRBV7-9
CASSQQRGSLTQYF
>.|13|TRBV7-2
CASSLWEGGEQFF
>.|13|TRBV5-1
CASSPGANYGYTF
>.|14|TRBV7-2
CASSLQRSSYEQYF
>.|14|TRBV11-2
CASSLTDDGETQYF
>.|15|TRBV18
CASSPITGGETEAFF
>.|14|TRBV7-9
CSSSLRQGSYEQYF
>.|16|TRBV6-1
CASSGRDRELNYGYTF
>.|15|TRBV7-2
CASSSGRGKNYGYTF